This TCR beta chain was recorded in a study of OX40 agonist ivuxolimab in advanced cancers. For the wider study: Ivuxolimab was a fully human IgG2 agonistic monoclonal antibody targeting the costimulatory receptor OX40 (CD134). Intravenous ivuxolimab was administered to patients every 2 weeks at six dose levels: 0.01, 0.1, 0.3, 1.5, 3 and 10 mg/kg. Among the roughly 54 dose-escalation patients, around 19 had hepatocellular carcinoma, approximately 15 melanoma, 9 renal cell carcinoma and 9 head and neck cancer. In the dose-escalation cohort, 65% to 85% of patients were male, and the mean age was 60 years with a range of about 20 to 80. Prior anti-PD-1, anti-PD-L1 or anti-CTLA-4 therapy was permitted, and approximately 39% of dose-escalation patients had received checkpoint inhibitors. Partial responses occurred in three dose-escalation patients: two with cutaneous melanoma and one with hepatocellular carcinoma. The purpose of peripheral TCRbeta sequencing was to test whether ivuxolimab changed TCR sequence diversity and led to clonal T-cell expansion. The paper describes the monotherapy dose-escalation part (N of about 57 patients) of the phase I trial of ivuxolimab. Study-level results and caveats: At doses from 0.1 to 3.0 mg/kg, clonal expansion was seen in both CD4+ and CD8+ blood T cells between baseline and week 6. Low levels of normalized T-cell clonal expansion were also seen in some patients who did not respond. In the 0.1-3.0 mg/kg groups, partial responders had among the lowest normalized peripheral clonal expansion, particularly in CD8+ T cells. On average, CD8+ T cells showed more expanded clones than CD4+ T cells after ivuxolimab. The antigen specificity of the peripheral T cells that underwent clonal expansion was not determined.

Patients with autoimmune disease history or receiving systemic immunosuppression were excluded from the trial. Peripheral blood for TCR sequencing was drawn from every dose cohort at baseline, at cycle 4 day 1 and at cycle 7 day 1. Samples came from an open-label, multicenter, first-in-human phase I dose-escalation trial of ivuxolimab. Adults with locally advanced or metastatic melanoma, renal cell, hepatocellular, or head and neck squamous cell carcinoma were enrolled in the trial. Before TCR sequencing, CD4+ and CD8+ T cells were separately sorted from peripheral blood. For sequencing of the TCRbeta CDR3 region, genomic DNA was extracted from the sorted cells. TCRbeta CDR3 regions were sequenced using the immunoSEQ Assay. The source is immuneACCESS, and TCRdb retained only in-frame sequences with V and J called. Part of the clones is not carried over; for the studies checked, unresolved V genes explain less than half of this, and the remainder is unexplained. The sample has over 40,000 clones on record, 80% of them singletons. Jointly, the top ten make up 5% to 5.5% of the sample.

In the case of this clone: The target of this receptor is not known. Base qualities were left out, and no much larger clone turns up one base away.

Sequencing was performed on CD4+ or CD8+ T cells sorted from blood, taken in a trial of the OX40 agonist ivuxolimab. The receptor was derived from an adult with an advanced solid tumor such as melanoma, head and neck, liver or kidney cancer.

The DNA sequence is given as TGTGCCAGCAAGAAGGACAGGTTCTACGAGCAGTACTTC. Its translation is CASKKDRFYEQYF. The rearrangement joined TRBV6-1 to TRBJ2-7, with TRBD1 matching 7 junction bases. From V the trimming removes 7 bases and from J it removes 3 bases, while the gene matches leave 6 bases of the junction unaccounted for. CDR1 and CDR2 are read off the germline V gene as MNHNS and SASEGT. The CDR3 measures 13 amino acids from cysteine to phenylalanine. Only the CDR3 region is kept as DNA, spanning 39 bases read in frame from base 1.